This T cell receptor (beta chain) is from a study of identifying expanded T cells in peripheral blood. Study conclusions and caveats: Over about two and four weeks, about 15 and 19 clones changed, versus approximately 1.1 between replicates. Roughly two-week clone count variance significantly increased as total template count grew.

CDR3 size: 14 residues. The junction had 7 bases not matched to a gene; V was cut back by 5 bases and J by 7 bases. Germline assignment: CDR1 SGHRS and CDR2 YFSETQ. A remark on this clone: Its specificity is not known.

Method: immunoSEQ multiplex PCR; TCRdb's copy keeps in-frame clones and lacks some. The sample shows tens of thousands of clones, nearly 90% of them seen only once. During the collection period, no donor immune events like infections were recorded. This chain connects TRBV5-1 to TRBJ2-2, with TRBD1 matching over 8 bases. The TCR was taken from a person aged 18-70 years in good health. Sequencing was performed on blood. CDR3 coding DNA: TGCGCCAGCAGGGACAGGGTTGATAGCGGGGAGCTGTTTTTT. It specifies CASRDRVDSGELFF. Together with reference TRBV5-1 and TRBJ2-2, the CDR3 gives the full variable domain: KAGVTQTPRYLIKTRGQQVTLSCSPISGHRSVSWYQQTPGQGLQFLFEYFSETQRNKGNFPGRFSGRQFSNSRSEMNVSTLELGDSALYLCASRDRVDSGELFFGEGSRLTVL.